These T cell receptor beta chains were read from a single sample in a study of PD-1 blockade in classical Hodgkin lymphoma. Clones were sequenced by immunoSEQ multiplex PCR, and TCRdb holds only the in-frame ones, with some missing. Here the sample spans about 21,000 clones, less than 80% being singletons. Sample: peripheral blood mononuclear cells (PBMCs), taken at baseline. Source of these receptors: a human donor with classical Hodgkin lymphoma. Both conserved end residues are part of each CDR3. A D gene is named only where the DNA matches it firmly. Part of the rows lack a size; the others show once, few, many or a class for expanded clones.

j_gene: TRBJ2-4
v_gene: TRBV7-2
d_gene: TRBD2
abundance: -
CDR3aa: CASSLAGSWTSRNTNIQYF
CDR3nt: TGTGCCAGCAGCTTAGCCGGGTCATGGACTAGCCGGAATACAAACATTCAGTACTTC

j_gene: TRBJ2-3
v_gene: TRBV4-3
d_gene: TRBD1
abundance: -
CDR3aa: CASSQDMGQGRDTQYF
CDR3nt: TGCGCCAGCAGCCAAGATATGGGACAGGGGCGTGATACGCAGTATTTT

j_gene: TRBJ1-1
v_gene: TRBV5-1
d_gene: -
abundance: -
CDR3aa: CASSENTNTEAFF
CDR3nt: TGCGCCAGCAGCGAGAATACGAACACTGAAGCTTTCTTT

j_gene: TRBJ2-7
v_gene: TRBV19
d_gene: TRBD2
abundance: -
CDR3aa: CASSPTRTSGSYEQYF
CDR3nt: TGTGCCAGTAGTCCAACCAGGACTAGCGGGAGCTACGAGCAGTACTTC

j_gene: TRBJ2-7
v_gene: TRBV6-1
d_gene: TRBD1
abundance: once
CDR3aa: CASSPGTGLSYEQYF
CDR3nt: TGTGCCAGCAGTCCCGGGACAGGGTTATCCTACGAGCAGTACTTC

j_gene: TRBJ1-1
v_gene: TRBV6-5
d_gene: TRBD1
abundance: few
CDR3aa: CASSYAGQGTEAFF
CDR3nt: TGTGCCAGCAGTTACGCAGGACAGGGGACTGAAGCTTTCTTT

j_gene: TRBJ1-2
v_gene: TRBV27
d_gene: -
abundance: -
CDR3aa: CASSRKRAYGYTF
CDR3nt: TGTGCCAGCAGCCGGAAGAGGGCCTATGGCTACACCTTC

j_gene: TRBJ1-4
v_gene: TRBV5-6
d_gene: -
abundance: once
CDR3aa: CASSIPTGTQGDEKLFF
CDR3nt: TGTGCCAGCAGCATACCTACAGGGACCCAAGGGGATGAAAAACTGTTTTTT

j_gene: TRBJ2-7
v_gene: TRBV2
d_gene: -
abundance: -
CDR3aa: CASSQGWGGRAYEQYF
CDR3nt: TGTGCCAGCAGCCAAGGGTGGGGCGGACGAGCCTACGAGCAGTACTTC

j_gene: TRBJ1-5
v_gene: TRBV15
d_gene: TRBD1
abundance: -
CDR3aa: CATSRPDRGVDQPQHF
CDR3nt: TGTGCCACCAGCAGACCCGACAGGGGTGTGGATCAGCCCCAGCATTTT